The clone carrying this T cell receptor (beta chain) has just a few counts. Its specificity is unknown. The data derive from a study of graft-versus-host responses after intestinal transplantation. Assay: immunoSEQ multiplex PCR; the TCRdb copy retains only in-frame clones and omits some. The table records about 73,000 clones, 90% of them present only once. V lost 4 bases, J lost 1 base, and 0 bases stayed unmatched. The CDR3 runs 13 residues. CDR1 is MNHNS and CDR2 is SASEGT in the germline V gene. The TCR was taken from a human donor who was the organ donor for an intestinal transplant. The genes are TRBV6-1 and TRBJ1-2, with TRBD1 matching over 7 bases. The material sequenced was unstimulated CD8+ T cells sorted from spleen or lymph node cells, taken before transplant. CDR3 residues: CASSGDSNYGYTF. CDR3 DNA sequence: TGTGCCAGCAGTGGGGACAGTAACTATGGCTACACCTTC.